Listed here are 13 T cell receptor beta chains from one sample, sequenced in a study of CD8+ T cells in alopecia areata. Sequencing used cDNA as its template, made by extracting RNA and reverse transcribing it. Method: immunoSEQ multiplex PCR; TCRdb's copy keeps in-frame clones and lacks some. The data show about 150,000 clones, with roughly 50% seen just once and approximately 15% held by the top ten. The treatment is: oral pan-JAK inhibitor, 5-10 mg twice daily. Specimen: CD8+ T cells sorted from blood, collected at week 4, from a patient treated with tofacitinib. The receptors come from a human donor with alopecia areata.

V is TRBV27 and J is TRBJ2-7, with TRBD2 identical over 7 bases. The germline V gene encodes CDR1 MNHEY and CDR2 SMNVEV (reference sequence). The CDR3 runs to 13 residues. V lost 5 bases and J lost 2; bases outside the gene matches: 3. The chain's CDR3 is CASSAGDPYEQYF. CDR3 in DNA: TGTGCCAGCAGTGCGGGGGACCCCTACGAGCAGTACTTC.

At least ten counts were recorded for this clone. V usage is TRBV30 and J usage is TRBJ1-5; TRBD1 matches at 8 bases. This CDR3 is built from 14 residues. V was clipped by 4 bases and J by 6 bases; unmatched bases: 8. Germline CDR1 GTSNPN, CDR2 SVGIG (reference sequence). CDR3 in DNA: TGTGCCTGGACAATGGGGCAGGGGGCTCAGCCCCAGCATTTT. Translation gives CAWTMGQGAQPQHF. Combining the CDR3 with reference TRBV30 and TRBJ1-5 gives the whole variable domain SQTIHQWPATLVQPVGSPLSLECTVEGTSNPNLYWYRQAAGRGLQLLFYSVGIGQISSEVPQNLSASRPQDRQFILSSKKLLLSDSGFYLCAWTMGQGAQPQHFGDGTRLSIL.

The chain is built from TRBV27 and TRBJ2-2; no reliable D call. This CDR3 is built from 12 residues. The germline V gene encodes CDR1 MNHEY and CDR2 SMNVEV (reference sequence). With 3 bases removed from V and 8 bases from J, the gap between germline ends came to 7 bases. CDR3 residues: CASSLGLGELFF. CDR3 DNA: TGTGCCAGCAGTTTGGGCCTAGGGGAGCTGTTTTTT.

The chain combines TRBV4-1 with TRBJ2-5; D not certain. V was clipped by 3 bases and J by 1 base, with 12 bases between them. Germline CDR1 and CDR2: MGHRA and YSYEKL. The CDR3 consists of 15 residues. As DNA, the CDR3 is TGCGCCAGCAGCCATCGTTCAGGTTTCCAAGAGACCCAGTACTTC. This encodes CASSHRSGFQETQYF.

This clone has only one observation. The chain is built from TRBV29-1 and TRBJ2-1, with TRBD1 matching 9 bases. The CDR3 totals 13 residues. The V gene end was trimmed by 6 bases and the J gene end by 12 bases; junction bases not matched to a gene: 12. Germline loops: CDR1 SQVTM, CDR2 ANQGSEA. DNA for the CDR3: TGCAGCGTGACAGGGGGTGTGAGTATGTGGCAGTTCTTC. This sequence encodes CSVTGGVSMWQFF.

The CDR3 here is CASSYFAGWETQYF. The CDR3 bases are TGTGCCAGCAGTTACTTCGCGGGTTGGGAGACCCAGTACTTC. V usage is TRBV6-5 and J usage is TRBJ2-5; D is possibly TRBD2 (5 bases). Germline loops: CDR1 MNHEY, CDR2 SVGAGI. The CDR3 spans 14 residues. V was cut by 1 base and J by 5 bases, with 11 bases left in between.

The CDR3 DNA reads as TGTGCCTGGAGCAACACTGAAGCTTTCTTT. This translates into CAWSNTEAFF. The chain joins TRBV30 to TRBJ1-1, with D unclear. V lost 3 bases, J lost 2 bases, and 1 base lay in between. The CDR3 contains 10 residues. Germline lookup yields CDR1 GTSNPN and CDR2 SVGIG (reference sequence).

This clone was recorded many times. V is TRBV2 and J is TRBJ2-5; TRBD1 matches at 8 bases. J was trimmed by 4 bases and V by 5 bases; bases with no gene match: 9. This CDR3 contains 15 residues. The germline CDR1 and CDR2 sequences are SNHLY and FYNNEI. CDR3 protein: CASSSQGASGETQYF. CDR3 coding DNA: TGTGCCAGCAGTTCGCAGGGGGCCTCGGGAGAGACCCAGTACTTC.

Here the CDR3 reads CASSEGGSEQYF. For the CDR3, the DNA is TGTGCCAGCAGTGAAGGAGGTAGCGAGCAGTACTTC. The genes are TRBV25-1 and TRBJ2-7, with D maybe TRBD2 (5 bases). From germline, CDR1 is MGHDK and CDR2 SYGVNS. V was shortened by 2 bases and J by 6 bases, with 8 bases between the two germline ends. The length of the CDR3 is 12 residues.

This clone has just a few counts. The genes are TRBV6-1 and TRBJ2-7; D tentatively reads TRBD1 or TRBD2 (5 bases each). Germline CDR1 and CDR2: MNHNS and SASEGT. The CDR3 is 14 amino acids. V was shortened by 1 base and J by 2 bases, with 9 bases between the two germline ends. CDR3 nucleotides: TGTGCCAGCAGTGAAGGGGACGGAGCCTACGAGCAGTACTTC. It codes for CASSEGDGAYEQYF.

V gene TRBV29-1 combines with J gene TRBJ2-1; TRBD1 is a possible D gene (6 bases). The CDR3 sequence is 12 residues long. V shed 6 bases and J shed 9 bases, with 15 bases lying between them. The germline V gene encodes CDR1 SQVTM and CDR2 ANQGSEA. The CDR3 DNA is TGCAGCGTGGCGGACAGTCCAGGTGAGCAGTTCTTC. Protein sequence: CSVADSPGEQFF.

In this sample, this clone turned up a few times. The rearrangement links TRBV5-6 to TRBJ1-2; D is unclear. Germline lookup yields CDR1 SGHDT and CDR2 YYEEEE. V lost 0 bases, J lost 4 bases, and 7 bases lay in between. CDR3 size: 13 residues. The CDR3 bases are TGTGCCAGCAGCTTGGGGGAATTCTATGGCTACACCTTC. Protein product: CASSLGEFYGYTF.

The genes are TRBV4-1 and TRBJ1-1; no firm D call. Germline CDR1 MGHRA, CDR2 YSYEKL. The CDR3 is 12 amino acids. Trimming removed 3 bases from V and 6 bases from J, with 8 bases in between. The chain's CDR3 is CASSQLKAEAFF. The CDR3 DNA is TGCGCCAGCAGCCAGCTTAAAGCTGAAGCTTTCTTT.